A selection of T cell receptor beta chains follows, all from one sample in a study of T-cell reconstitution after alpha-beta-depleted transplantation in children. TCRdb independently ran MiXCR on the PCR reads; one entry per CDR3 protein. Among 140,000 or so distinct CDR3 sequences listed, roughly 9% were seen once. The sample was PBMCs, mostly from graft donor cells, taken 180 days after TCRalphabeta/CD19-depleted stem cell transplant. The source is a female patient between 2 and 15 years old who had a stem cell transplant for congenital amegakaryocytic thrombocytopenia, so the T cells may come from the graft donor. The CDR3 runs from the conserved cysteine through the conserved F or W. Each record gives: clone size, J gene, V gene, D gene, CDR3 protein, CDR3 DNA. D genes are given only for firm matches. Size values are once, few and many counts, or a class for expanded clones, and some rows have none.

>many|TRBJ1-5|TRBV10-3|NA
CAISDFRDQPQHF
TGTGCCATCAGTGATTTTAGGGACCAGCCCCAGCATTTT
>many|TRBJ2-3|TRBV7-3|NA
CASSLKGSGTQYF
TGTGCCAGCAGCTTAAAAGGGAGCGGTACGCAGTATTTT
>many|TRBJ1-1|TRBV28|NA
CASRIWDTEAFF
TGTGCCAGCAGAATATGGGACACTGAAGCTTTCTTT
>many|TRBJ1-1|TRBV10-3|NA
CAIQGTILNTEAFF
TGTGCCATCCAGGGGACCATTCTGAACACTGAAGCTTTCTTT
>few|TRBJ1-5|TRBV15|NA
CATSIKQGNQPQHF
TGTGCCACCAGCATCAAACAGGGAAACCAGCCCCAGCATTTT
>many|TRBJ2-5|TRBV3-1|TRBD1
CASSRQGQETQYF
TGTGCCAGCAGCAGACAGGGACAAGAGACCCAGTACTTC
>many|TRBJ2-7|TRBV5-1|NA
CASSLGPGDPYEQYF
TGCGCCAGCAGCTTGGGACCGGGGGACCCCTACGAGCAGTACTTC
>many|TRBJ2-1|TRBV5-1|TRBD2
CASSPPSGGTYNEQFF
TGCGCCAGCAGCCCCCCTAGCGGGGGTACCTACAATGAGCAGTTCTTC
>many|TRBJ2-1|TRBV20-1|TRBD2
CSATSGTSGRINEQFF
TGCAGTGCTACATCCGGGACTAGCGGGAGAATCAATGAGCAGTTCTTC
>few|TRBJ2-2|TRBV15|NA
CATSRDVRVIGGELFF
TGTGCCACCAGCAGAGATGTAAGGGTCATAGGCGGGGAGCTGTTTTTT
>many|TRBJ2-3|TRBV20-1|NA
CSARRPGTDTQYF
TGCAGTGCTCGGCGCCCGGGCACAGATACGCAGTATTTT
>many|TRBJ2-1|TRBV20-1|NA
CSASGGYNEQFF
TGCAGTGCTAGTGGGGGGTACAATGAGCAGTTCTTC
>many|TRBJ2-1|TRBV20-1|TRBD2
CSATRWTSGSNEQFF
TGCAGTGCTACCAGGTGGACTAGCGGGAGCAATGAGCAGTTCTTC
>many|TRBJ1-6|TRBV7-2|TRBD1
CASSYRTGTYNSPLHF
TGTGCCAGCAGCTATCGGACAGGGACGTATAATTCACCCCTCCACTTT
>few|TRBJ1-2|TRBV6-5|NA
CASSLVGGLPYGYTF
TGTGCCAGCAGTTTAGTAGGGGGGCTTCCCTATGGCTACACCTTC
>many|TRBJ2-7|TRBV20-1|NA
CSARRLYEQYF
TGCAGTGCTAGAAGGCTCTACGAGCAGTACTTC
>NA|TRBJ2-1|TRBV29-1|NA
CSVEVRYNEQFF
TGCAGCGTTGAAGTTAGATACAATGAGCAGTTCTTC
>many|TRBJ2-3|TRBV12-5|NA
CASGLQQGRDTQYF
TGTGCTAGTGGTCTCCAACAGGGTCGAGATACGCAGTATTTT
>many|TRBJ2-3|TRBV28|NA
CASSLPQATDTQYF
TGTGCCAGCAGTTTACCCCAGGCCACAGATACGCAGTATTTT
>NA|TRBJ2-2|TRBV24-1|NA
CATSDSPAAGELFF
TGTGCCACCAGTGATTCCCCGGCCGCCGGGGAGCTGTTTTTT
>many|TRBJ1-4|TRBV20-1|NA
CSARIGPLYTTNEKLFF
TGCAGTGCTAGAATTGGGCCCCTGTACACAACTAATGAAAAACTGTTTTTT
>few|TRBJ2-7|TRBV7-2|NA
CASSFYIGGMDEQYF
TGTGCCAGCAGCTTTTACATAGGGGGTATGGACGAGCAGTACTTC
>NA|TRBJ2-1|TRBV15|TRBD2
CGTSRASGGASNEQFF
TGTGGCACCAGCAGAGCTAGCGGGGGGGCCTCGAATGAGCAGTTCTTC
>NA|TRBJ2-1|TRBV25-1|TRBD1
CASSEGQAFKLF
TGTGCCAGCAGTGAGGGACAGGCATTTAAGCTCTTC
>NA|TRBJ2-7|TRBV7-9|TRBD1
CASSSTSGGRDVDEQYF
TGTGCCAGCAGCTCTACTTCAGGGGGCCGGGATGTAGACGAGCAGTACTTC
>few|TRBJ2-1|TRBV7-9|TRBD2
CASSWTSGTYNEQFF
TGTGCCAGCAGCTGGACTAGCGGGACTTACAATGAGCAGTTCTTC
>many|TRBJ1-4|TRBV6-2/TRBV6-3|TRBD1
CASRTGGANEKLFF
TGTGCCAGCAGGACAGGGGGCGCCAATGAAAAACTGTTTTTT
>many|TRBJ2-7|TRBV29-1|NA
CSVENGGTYEQYF
TGCAGCGTTGAAAATGGGGGCACCTACGAGCAGTACTTC
>NA|TRBJ1-5|TRBV18|NA
CASSPTDRRRQHF
TGTGCCAGCTCACCAACGGACAGAAGGCGACAGCATTTT
>many|TRBJ1-1|TRBV5-1|NA
CASSLGGRNTEAFF
TGCGCCAGCAGCTTGGGCGGTAGGAACACTGAAGCTTTCTTT
>NA|TRBJ1-1|TRBV20-1|TRBD1
CSARQGAKNTEAFF
TGCAGTGCTAGGCAGGGGGCAAAGAACACTGAAGCTTTCTTT
>few|TRBJ2-7|TRBV5-1|TRBD2
CASRGSGGRSYEQYF
TGCGCCAGCAGGGGGAGCGGGGGTCGGTCCTACGAGCAGTACTTC
>NA|TRBJ2-5|TRBV19|NA
CASSTPEGGETQYF
TGTGCCAGTAGTACCCCGGAGGGCGGAGAGACCCAGTACTTC
>many|TRBJ2-4|TRBV10-3|TRBD1
CAGPGQPIFLAKNIQYF
TGTGCCGGGCCGGGACAGCCAATTTTCCTAGCCAAAAACATTCAGTACTTC
>many|TRBJ2-3|TRBV7-9|TRBD2
CASSFPTRGGTDTQYF
TGTGCCAGCAGCTTCCCGACCCGGGGGGGCACAGATACGCAGTATTTT
>many|TRBJ2-1|TRBV28|NA
CASSSPPKVSGSYNEQFF
TGTGCCAGCAGTTCTCCCCCCAAGGTTTCGGGAAGCTACAATGAGCAGTTCTTC
>NA|TRBJ1-1|TRBV7-6|TRBD1
CASSWETGSEAFF
TGTGCCAGCAGTTGGGAGACAGGGTCTGAAGCTTTCTTT
>NA|TRBJ2-2|TRBV30|NA
CAWSGPGNTGELFF
TGTGCCTGGAGTGGGCCGGGGAACACCGGGGAGCTGTTTTTT
>few|TRBJ2-1|TRBV6-1|NA
CASSHTYNEQFF
TGTGCCAGCAGTCATACCTACAATGAGCAGTTCTTC
>NA|TRBJ2-2|TRBV12-3/TRBV12-4|TRBD2
CAISPPPLAGGDTGELFF
TGTGCCATCAGTCCGCCACCTCTAGCGGGGGGTGACACCGGGGAGCTGTTTTTT
>few|TRBJ2-1|TRBV7-2|TRBD2
CASSLTGTSGGYNEQFF
TGTGCCAGCAGCTTAACCGGGACTAGCGGGGGCTACAATGAGCAGTTCTTC
>NA|TRBJ2-7|TRBV12-3/TRBV12-4|NA
CASLGPSVYEQYF
TGTGCCAGCCTCGGGCCGTCTGTCTACGAGCAGTACTTC
>many|TRBJ2-5|TRBV20-1|NA
CSATWARGTQYF
TGCAGTGCCACCTGGGCGAGGGGGACCCAGTACTTC
>NA|TRBJ2-7|TRBV12-3/TRBV12-4|NA
CASSLGKLRSYEQYF
TGTGCCAGCAGTTTGGGTAAACTGAGATCCTACGAGCAGTACTTC
>many|TRBJ2-5|TRBV25-1|NA
CASSEWSDQETQYF
TGTGCCAGCAGTGAATGGAGTGACCAAGAGACCCAGTACTTC
>many|TRBJ2-3|TRBV18|TRBD1
CASSPRTGGADTQYF
TGTGCCAGCTCACCAAGGACAGGGGGCGCAGATACGCAGTATTTT
>NA|TRBJ2-7|TRBV5-1|TRBD1
CASSLGDRSYEHYF
TGCGCCAGCAGCTTGGGGGACAGGTCCTACGAGCATTACTTC
>many|TRBJ1-1|TRBV29-1|NA
CSVVVLQGKTEAFF
TGCAGCGTTGTAGTTTTGCAGGGGAAGACTGAAGCTTTCTTT
>few|TRBJ1-5|TRBV12-3/TRBV12-4|NA
CASSLASLVRLDSNQPQHF
TGTGCCAGCAGTTTAGCGTCCCTCGTGAGGTTAGACTCCAATCAGCCCCAGCATTTT
>NA|TRBJ1-5|TRBV15|NA
CATSRDLRGASNQPQHF
TGTGCCACCAGCAGAGATCTAAGAGGGGCCAGCAATCAGCCCCAGCATTTT
>many|TRBJ2-1|TRBV28|NA
CASSRPRWGGLGDEQFF
TGTGCCAGCAGCCGCCCCCGTTGGGGCGGACTGGGCGATGAGCAGTTCTTC
>many|TRBJ2-3|TRBV6-5|TRBD1
CASSLTGALDTQYF
TGTGCCAGCAGTTTGACAGGGGCCTTGGATACGCAGTATTTT
>few|TRBJ2-1|TRBV14|TRBD2
CASSQMEGGLNSEQFF
TGTGCCAGCAGCCAGATGGAGGGAGGGCTTAATAGTGAGCAGTTCTTC
>many|TRBJ1-1|TRBV5-1|TRBD1
CASSPLPGQVEEAFF
TGCGCCAGCAGCCCCCTGCCGGGACAGGTGGAGGAAGCTTTCTTT